The 11 T cell receptor beta chains presented below share a single source sample, sequenced in a study of response to subunit inactivated influenza vaccine. TCRdb ran MiXCR on the RT-PCR reads and lists one entry per CDR3 protein. The sample has around 480,000 distinct CDR3 sequences; approximately 17% are singletons. The sequences come from CD4+ T cells sorted from PBMCs, collected roughly 24 months after vaccination. All receptors come from a man between 50 and 70 years old who received an inactivated influenza vaccine.

The V gene is TRBV10-3, the J gene TRBJ2-1; TRBD2 matches at 7 bases. The CDR3 contains 15 residues. The J segment lost 2 bases and the V segment lost 5 bases, leaving 6 bases of the junction unmatched. Germline V gene data show CDR1 as ENHRY and CDR2 as SYGVKD. In nucleotides, the CDR3 is TGTGCCATCAGTATACTGGCGGGGGCCTACAATGAGCAGTTCTTC. Translating it yields CAISILAGAYNEQFF.

This clonotype was counted ten times or more. This chain joins TRBV5-6 and TRBJ2-3; D is unresolved. V was cut by 4 bases and J by 2 bases, with 11 bases left in between. Germline CDR1 is SGHDT and CDR2 is YYEEEE. The CDR3 is made up of 14 amino acids. CDR3 in amino acids: CASSIRSFTDTQYF. The CDR3 DNA sequence: TGTGCCAGCAGCATTAGATCTTTCACAGATACGCAGTATTTT.

This clonotype was seen a few times. This chain links TRBV4-1 with TRBJ2-7; 9 bases are a match to TRBD2. Germline loops: CDR1 MGHRA, CDR2 YSYEKL. V lost 3 bases, J lost 2 bases, and 8 bases stayed unmatched. This CDR3 is 16 amino acids long. The CDR3 loop reads CASSHPTSGSPYEQYF. CDR3 sequence (DNA): TGCGCCAGCAGCCACCCTACTAGCGGGTCACCCTACGAGCAGTACTTC.

This clonotype was observed many times. The genes are TRBV11-2 and TRBJ2-5; 11 bases map to TRBD1. The CDR3 consists of 15 residues. Unmatched junction bases numbered 3, after V lost 4 bases and J lost 2 bases. Germline values: CDR1 SGHAT, CDR2 FQNNGV. The CDR3 sequence: CASSYGQGAQETQYF. DNA of the CDR3: TGTGCCAGCAGCTACGGACAGGGGGCACAAGAGACCCAGTACTTC.

The CDR3 spells CASSLGGVYGYTF. CDR3 nucleotides: TGTGCCAGCAGTTTAGGGGGCGTCTATGGCTACACCTTC. This chain joins TRBV12-3 or TRBV12-4 and TRBJ1-2, with D possibly being TRBD1 (5 bases). V dropped 1 base and J dropped 4 bases, with 7 bases sitting between them. The CDR3 has 13 amino acids.

In its sample, this clonotype was seen a few times. The CDR3 nucleotides are TGTGCCAGCAGCTCACAGAACTTCGCCGGGACAGGGTTGGTAAAACTGTTTTTT. The encoded protein is CASSSQNFAGTGLVKLFF. The V and J genes are TRBV11-1 and TRBJ1-4; 9 nucleotides match TRBD1. The CDR3 runs 18 residues. Losses at the gene ends were 4 bases for V and 10 bases for J; bases not matched to a gene: 19. The germline CDR1 and CDR2 sequences are SGHAT and FQDESV (reference sequence).

V usage is TRBV7-9 and J usage is TRBJ1-3, with 9 bases aligning to TRBD1. V shed 6 bases, J shed 0 bases, and the junction held 6 bases outside the gene matches. CDR1 is SEHNR, CDR2 FQNEAQ, per germline (reference sequence). The CDR3 is 16 amino acids. The CDR3 nucleotides read TGTGCCAGCAGACAATGGACAGGGGCCTCTGGAAACACCATATATTTT. It translates to CASRQWTGASGNTIYF.

J is TRBJ1-6 and V is TRBV5-1; 8 bases agree with TRBD1. The CDR3 has 16 amino acids. Germline-derived CDR1 and CDR2 are SGHRS and YFSETQ. Losses at the gene ends were 1 base for V and 9 bases for J; bases not matched to a gene: 9. The CDR3 DNA reads as TGCGCCAGCAGCTTGTCGACGGGGACAGGTTTTTCACCCCTCCACTTT. Its translation is CASSLSTGTGFSPLHF.

The chain is built from TRBV10-3 and TRBJ1-1; 9 bases are a match to TRBD1. The length of the CDR3 is 16 residues. Germline trimming cut 4 bases from V and 4 bases from J; bases unmatched to any gene: 10. Germline CDR1 and CDR2: ENHRY and SYGVKD. CDR3 residues: CAISGTQGQGFTEAFF. Here the CDR3 DNA reads TGTGCCATCAGTGGGACTCAGGGACAGGGATTCACTGAAGCTTTCTTT.

The chain combines TRBV10-3 with TRBJ2-7, with D possibly called TRBD1 or TRBD2 (5 bases each). The germline V gene has CDR1 ENHRY and CDR2 SYGVKD. V dropped 9 bases and J dropped 6 bases, with 18 bases sitting between them. This CDR3 has 13 amino acids. The CDR3 DNA is TGTGCCATTCCCTGGGGGAACAACCCCGAGCAGTACTTC. Translating gives CAIPWGNNPEQYF.

Of note for this clonotype: Germline and junction disagree at one end, which may indicate a read error. The V gene is TRBV6-2 or TRBV6-3, the J gene TRBJ1-6; 7 bases match TRBD1. The CDR3 consists of 16 residues. Per the germline V gene, CDR1 is MNHEY and CDR2 is SVGEGT. CDR3 region: CASSYKPGQTNSPVHF. CDR3 coding DNA: TGTGCCAGCAGTTATAAACCGGGACAGACTAATTCACCCGTCCACTTT.